One T cell receptor beta chain is described in this entry. What it recognizes is unknown. The record originates from a study of CD8 T cells in Susac syndrome. Findings and caveats of the study: The study recognized that the number of individuals in its TCR sequencing and HLA analysis was relatively small.

Blood CD8+ and CD4+ T cells underwent high-throughput TCR beta sequencing. Purification of the CD8+ and CD4+ T cells relied on negative isolation, and TEMRA cells underwent FACS enrichment. Roughly 0.45 to 1 ug RNA was reverse transcribed with random hexamers. TCRdb redid the calling of the immunoSEQ multiplex PCR reads with MiXCR, one entry per CDR3 protein. The sample holds about 300,000 distinct CDR3 sequences, approximately 85% seen once. Germline-derived CDR1 and CDR2 are SGHVS and FQNEAQ. The V and J ends lost 4 bases and 7 bases respectively, with 13 bases between them. The CDR3 is 13 amino acids.

The J gene is TRBJ1-1, the V gene TRBV7-8, with D possibly being TRBD1 (5 bases). This receptor was identified in a human donor with multiple sclerosis. The sample was CD8+ T cells from PBMCs. CDR3 DNA: TGTGCCAGCAGCTCTTTCTTACAGGTTGAAGCTTTCTTT. Translation gives CASSSFLQVEAFF.